This passage covers 24 T cell receptor beta chains from one sample sequenced in a study of shared clonotypes between healthy human individuals. Method: immunoSEQ multiplex PCR; TCRdb's copy keeps in-frame clones and lacks some. This sample has more than 90,000 clones; around two thirds occur once, and the top ten carry about 45%. Sequenced sample: memory CD8+ T cells sorted from blood. Subset described: CD45RO+ cells pooled with CCR7-negative TemRA cells. These receptors all come from a man aged 25 to 45 in good health.

Only a few counts were recorded for this clone. The chain has TRBV29-1 and TRBJ2-1; TRBD2 agrees at 12 bases. CDR1 and CDR2 (germline): SQVTM, ANQGSEA. The length of the CDR3 is 16 residues. V trimming: 1 base; J trimming: 1 base; junction bases outside the gene matches: 2. This CDR3 reads CSVEGLAGESYNEQFF. CDR3 nucleotides: TGCAGCGTTGAAGGACTAGCGGGAGAGTCCTACAATGAGCAGTTCTTC.

The chain employs TRBV7-3 and TRBJ2-1; D remains unclear. Germline assignment: CDR1 SGHTA and CDR2 FQGTGA. The V end lost 0 bases, the J end lost 0 bases, and 6 bases lay between the germline ends. The CDR3 loop spans 15 amino acids. CDR3 DNA sequence: TGTGCCAGCAGCTTAACAGGATACTCCTACAATGAGCAGTTCTTC. Residues: CASSLTGYSYNEQFF.

The V gene is TRBV2, the J gene TRBJ1-2, with D perhaps TRBD1 (5 bases). The CDR3 spans 16 residues. Between the trimmed V and J ends, which lost 7 bases and 2 bases, there was a span of 20 bases. Germline lookup yields CDR1 SNHLY and CDR2 FYNNEI. The CDR3 loop reads CASISGTATINYGYTF. Written as DNA, the CDR3 is TGTGCCAGCATTTCAGGGACCGCGACTATAAACTATGGCTACACCTTC.

This chain connects TRBV4-1 to TRBJ1-3; D remains unclear. Deletions cut 0 bases from V and 1 base from J, with 7 bases between. The CDR3 has 15 amino acids. CDR1 and CDR2 from the germline V gene are MGHRA and YSYEKL. The CDR3 DNA is TGCGCCAGCAGCCAAGATCTAGGTTCTGGAAACACCATATATTTT. It specifies CASSQDLGSGNTIYF.

There are a few counts of this clone. This sequence joins TRBV4-3 and TRBJ2-1, with unresolved D. This CDR3 is built from 11 residues. Trimming cost V 1 base and J 8 bases, with 3 bases left between them. Germline CDR1 and CDR2: LGHNA and YSLEER. The CDR3 protein is CASSQVDEQFF. CDR3 DNA sequence: TGCGCCAGCAGCCAAGTAGATGAGCAGTTCTTC.

This clone was recorded once. V gene TRBV5-1 combines with J gene TRBJ2-7; the match to TRBD2 covers 10 bases. Trimming took 5 bases from V and 3 from J; bases not matched to a gene: 23. Germline values: CDR1 SGHRS, CDR2 YFSETQ. The CDR3 runs to 20 residues. Written as DNA, the CDR3 is TGCGCCAGCAGTTTTGGACAGGAAGCCTGGACTAGCGGAGTTAGCTACGAGCAGTACTTC. Amino acids: CASSFGQEAWTSGVSYEQYF.

The chain is built from TRBV5-5 and TRBJ1-2, with no clear D. The CDR3 totals 14 residues. Looked up from germline, CDR1 is SGHKS and CDR2 is YYEKEE (reference sequence). Trimming shortened V by 0 bases and J by 1 base, and 7 bases separated the two germline ends. DNA for the CDR3: TGTGCCAGCAGCTTGGTGCTTCTTAACTATGGCTACACCTTC. Protein product: CASSLVLLNYGYTF.

CDR3 sequence: CASSLEVSGTYNEQFF. CDR3 nucleotides: TGTGCCAGCAGCTTAGAAGTTAGCGGGACTTACAATGAGCAGTTCTTC. The chain carries TRBV7-9 and TRBJ2-1; 8 nucleotides agree with TRBD2. The CDR3 has 16 amino acids. V was clipped by 1 base and J by 4 bases; unmatched bases: 6. Per the germline V gene, CDR1 is SEHNR and CDR2 is FQNEAQ (reference sequence).

The J gene is TRBJ2-2, the V gene TRBV9; D might be TRBD2 (5 bases). The V end was cut by 0 bases, the J end by 4 bases, with 10 bases between. The CDR3 has 15 residues. Germline V gives CDR1 SGDLS, CDR2 YYNGEE. CDR3 sequence (DNA): TGTGCCAGCAGCGTAGGAACCCGGGGCACCGGGGAGCTGTTTTTT. Translating it yields CASSVGTRGTGELFF.

This clone was counted between two and nine times. The chain uses TRBV5-1 and TRBJ2-7; TRBD1 matches at 10 bases. This CDR3 is built from 16 residues. Per germline, CDR1 SGHRS and CDR2 YFSETQ. Trimming took 3 bases from V and 4 from J; bases not matched to a gene: 10. CDR3 sequence (DNA): TGCGCCAGCAGCTCACAACCGGGACAGGGGCCTTACGAGCAGTACTTC. This encodes CASSSQPGQGPYEQYF.

This clone was picked up many times. The gene calls are TRBV5-8 and TRBJ2-7; D is uncertain. The ends were cut back, 3 bases at V and 1 base at J, with 11 bases in the middle. CDR3 length equals 14 residues. Germline loops: CDR1 SGHTS, CDR2 YDEGEE. DNA of the CDR3: TGTGCCAGCAGCTACATGGCAGGATCCTACGAGCAGTACTTC. This translates into CASSYMAGSYEQYF.

The chain combines TRBV4-1 with TRBJ2-7, with 10 bases aligning to TRBD1. This CDR3 is 14 amino acids long. V trimming: 1 base; J trimming: 3 bases; junction bases outside the gene matches: 0. The germline V gene encodes CDR1 MGHRA and CDR2 YSYEKL. This CDR3 reads CASSQGDRGYEQYF. The DNA of the CDR3 is TGCGCCAGCAGCCAAGGGGACAGGGGCTACGAGCAGTACTTC.

As to this clone: At one end the junction does not follow the germline gene, possibly because of a read error. The chain has TRBV7-9 and TRBJ1-4; D ambiguous. CDR1 is SEHNR and CDR2 is FQNEAQ in the germline V gene (reference sequence). This CDR3 region has 13 residues. CDR3 residues: CASSWGPSLPSLF. The CDR3 DNA reads TGTGCCAGCAGCTGGGGTCCCAGTCTGCCCAGCTTATTT.

V is TRBV10-1 and J is TRBJ2-1; 13 nucleotides line up with TRBD2. With 5 bases clipped from V and 0 bases from J, the junction kept 13 bases outside the gene matches. The CDR3 is 20 residues long. Germline V gene data show CDR1 as WNHNN and CDR2 as SYGVQD (reference sequence). The CDR3 nucleotides read TGCGCCAGCAGTCTCCCGAGGACTAGCGGGGGTCCAAGCTCCTACAATGAGCAGTTCTTC. Its protein product is CASSLPRTSGGPSSYNEQFF.

This clone appeared a single time. The chain links TRBV14 to TRBJ1-2, with TRBD1 as a possible D gene (5 bases). With 4 bases removed from V and 7 bases from J, the gap between germline ends came to 13 bases. Germline values: CDR1 SGHDN, CDR2 FVKESK. This CDR3 has 13 residues. In DNA form, the CDR3 reads TGTGCCAGCAGCCCTTTGACTGGGGGTGGCTACACCTTC. It translates to CASSPLTGGGYTF.

This chain uses TRBV7-9 with TRBJ2-5, with TRBD2 identical over 10 bases. In germline, CDR1 is SEHNR, CDR2 FQNEAQ (reference sequence). V gave up 6 bases and J gave up 3 bases; unmatched junction bases: 16. The CDR3 runs 18 residues. CDR3 DNA sequence: TGTGCCAGCAGTCCAAAACGGTCTAGCGGGGGACCAAAAGAGACCCAGTACTTC. Amino acid sequence: CASSPKRSSGGPKETQYF.

The chain couples TRBV6-5 to TRBJ2-7; D is uncertain. V lost 6 bases to trimming and J lost 1 base, with 10 bases between them. Germline-derived CDR1 and CDR2 are MNHEY and SVGAGI. This CDR3 spans 13 amino acids. CDR3 sequence reads: CASSPVGSYEQYF. The CDR3 bases are TGTGCCAGCAGCCCGGTGGGGTCCTACGAGCAGTACTTC.

V usage is TRBV9 and J usage is TRBJ2-3; D not resolved. V lost 0 bases and J 4 bases, leaving 6 bases between the germline ends. Germline V gene data show CDR1 as SGDLS and CDR2 as YYNGEE. CDR3 size: 13 residues. CDR3 coding DNA: TGTGCCAGCAGCGTAGCATTAGCAGATACGCAGTATTTT. Translation: CASSVALADTQYF. Full variable domain (outside the CDR3, taken from reference TRBV9 and TRBJ2-3): DSGVTQTPKHLITATGQRVTLRCSPRSGDLSVYWYQQSLDQGLQFLIQYYNGEERAKGNILERFSAQQFPDLHSELNLSSLELGDSALYFCASSVALADTQYFGPGTRLTVL.

The chain links TRBV10-1 to TRBJ2-7, with 12 nucleotides matching TRBD1. With V trimmed by 4 bases and J by 5 bases, 3 bases remained unmatched. This CDR3 has 14 residues. Germline assignment: CDR1 WNHNN and CDR2 SYGVQD (reference sequence). CDR3 residues: CASSVGTGGHEQYF. CDR3 DNA: TGCGCCAGCAGTGTCGGGACAGGGGGCCACGAGCAGTACTTC.

The CDR3 region has the DNA TGTGCCAGCAGCCAAGGGCCTAGCTGGTACAATGAGCAGTTCTTC. Translating it yields CASSQGPSWYNEQFF. This chain joins TRBV14 and TRBJ2-1; D perhaps matches TRBD2 (5 bases). The CDR3 contains 15 residues. Trimming shortened V by 1 base and J by 4 bases, and 11 bases separated the two germline ends. Looked up from germline, CDR1 is SGHDN and CDR2 is FVKESK.

The chain has TRBV7-9 and TRBJ1-4, with a tentative D call TRBD1 (5 bases). The CDR3 loop spans 13 amino acids. Trimming shortened V by 6 bases and J by 10 bases, and 15 bases separated the two germline ends. Germline CDR1 and CDR2: SEHNR and FQNEAQ (reference sequence). The CDR3 loop reads CASRGLRGGKLFF. The DNA for the CDR3 is TGTGCCAGCAGAGGTCTTAGGGGAGGAAAACTGTTTTTT. The variable domain in full, completed from reference TRBV7-9 and TRBJ1-4, reads DTGVSQNPRHKITKRGQNVTFRCDPISEHNRLYWYRQTLGQGPEFLTYFQNEAQLEKSRLLSDRFSAERPKGSFSTLEIQRTEQGDSAMYLCASRGLRGGKLFFGSGTQLSVL.

This clone was counted a few times. J is TRBJ2-1 and V is TRBV5-6, with D hard to call. CDR3 length equals 11 residues. The V and J ends lost 4 bases and 8 bases respectively, with 7 bases between them. Germline CDR1 SGHDT, CDR2 YYEEEE. CDR3 DNA: TGTGCCAGCAGCCGTTTCTATGAGCAGTTCTTC. This encodes CASSRFYEQFF. Full variable domain (rest looked up from reference TRBV5-6 and TRBJ2-1): DAGVTQSPTHLIKTRGQQVTLRCSPKSGHDTVSWYQQALGQGPQFIFQYYEEEERQRGNFPDRFSGHQFPNYSSELNVNALLLGDSALYLCASSRFYEQFFGPGTRLTVL.

The rearrangement joins TRBV9 to TRBJ2-1; tentatively, D is TRBD1 or TRBD2 (5 bases each). Germline CDR1 SGDLS, CDR2 YYNGEE. Trimming stripped 2 bases from V and 8 bases from J, with 11 bases between. The length of the CDR3 is 13 residues. The CDR3, as DNA: TGTGCCAGCAGCGTGTTCCAGGGAGATGAGCAGTTCTTC. It encodes CASSVFQGDEQFF.

The rearrangement joins TRBV7-2 to TRBJ1-2; D uncertain. CDR3 size: 14 residues. The V gene lost 5 bases and the J gene lost 8 bases, with 18 bases spanning the gap. Germline V lookup: CDR1 SGHTA, CDR2 FQGNSA. CDR3 loop: CASSPTGPTAGYTF. The CDR3 DNA reads as TGTGCCAGCAGCCCAACCGGGCCCACTGCGGGCTACACCTTC.